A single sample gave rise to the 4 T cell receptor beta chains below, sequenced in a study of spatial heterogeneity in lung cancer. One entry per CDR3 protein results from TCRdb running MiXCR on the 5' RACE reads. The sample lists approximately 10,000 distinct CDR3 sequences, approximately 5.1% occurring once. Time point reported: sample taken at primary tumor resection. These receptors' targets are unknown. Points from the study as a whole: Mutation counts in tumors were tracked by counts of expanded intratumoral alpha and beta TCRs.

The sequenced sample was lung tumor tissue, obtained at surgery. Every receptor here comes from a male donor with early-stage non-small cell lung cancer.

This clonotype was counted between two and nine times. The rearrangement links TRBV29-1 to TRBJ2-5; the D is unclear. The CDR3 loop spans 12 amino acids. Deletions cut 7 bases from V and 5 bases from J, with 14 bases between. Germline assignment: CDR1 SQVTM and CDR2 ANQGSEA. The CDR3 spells CSAADPWETQYF. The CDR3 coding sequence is TGCAGCGCCGCTGATCCTTGGGAGACCCAGTACTTC. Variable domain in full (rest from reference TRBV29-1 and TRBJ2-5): SAVISQKPSRDICQRGTSLTIQCQVDSQVTMMFWYRQQPGQSLTLIATANQGSEATYESGFVIDKFPISRPNLTFSTLTVSNMSPEDSSIYLCSAADPWETQYFGPGTRLLVL.

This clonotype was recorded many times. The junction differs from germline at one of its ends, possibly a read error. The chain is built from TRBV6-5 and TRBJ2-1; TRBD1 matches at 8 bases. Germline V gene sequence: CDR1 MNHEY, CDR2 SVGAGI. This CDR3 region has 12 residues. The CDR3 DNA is TGTGCCAACAGTTACCCAGGGACAGGGCAGTTCTTC. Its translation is CANSYPGTGQFF.

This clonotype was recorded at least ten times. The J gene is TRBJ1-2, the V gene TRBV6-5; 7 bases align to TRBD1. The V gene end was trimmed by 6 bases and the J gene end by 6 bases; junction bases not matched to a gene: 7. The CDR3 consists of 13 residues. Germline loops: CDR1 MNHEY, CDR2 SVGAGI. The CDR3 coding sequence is TGTGCCAGCAGGGCCCAGACAGGGAATGGCTACACCTTC. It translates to CASRAQTGNGYTF.

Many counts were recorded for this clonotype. CDR3: CSARDPGQGFYEQYF. The DNA of the CDR3 is TGCAGTGCTAGAGACCCGGGACAGGGTTTTTACGAGCAGTACTTC. J is TRBJ2-7 and V is TRBV20-1; 9 bases are a match to TRBD1. Germline V gene sequence: CDR1 DFQATT, CDR2 SNEGSKA (reference sequence). After removal of 0 bases from V and 4 bases from J, the junction contained 7 bases not matched to a gene. The CDR3 spans 15 residues.